These 28 T cell receptor beta chains were sequenced from one sample in a study of T cell repertoires in cytomegalovirus infection. Their cognate antigens are unknown. Each CDR3 protein is one row after TCRdb ran MiXCR on the reads. The sample lists approximately 1,000,000 distinct CDR3 sequences, approximately 31% occurring once. The sequencing used cultured CD8+ T cells from PBMCs, collected from culture after CMV antigen stimulation. The receptor set was obtained from a human donor in good health (CMV status not recorded). Some clones in this sample may be carry-over from other donors' samples.

For this clonotype: At one end, the junction sequence differs from germline, possibly due to a read error. The chain combines TRBV5-1 with TRBJ1-1, with 10 bases fitting TRBD1. CDR3 length: 17 amino acids. Germline assignment: CDR1 SGHRS and CDR2 YFSETQ. The CDR3 is CANSLAGTGAWNTEAFF. For the CDR3, the DNA is TGCGCCAACAGCTTGGCCGGGACAGGGGCCTGGAACACTGAAGCTTTCTTT.

In regard to this clonotype: Possible read error: a much larger clone is one base away. The rearrangement links TRBV7-9 to TRBJ2-2, with D maybe TRBD1 (5 bases). Germline-derived CDR1 and CDR2 are SEHNR and FQNEAQ (reference sequence). The CDR3 has 17 amino acids. Trimming pared 1 base from V and 4 bases from J, leaving 16 bases between. The CDR3 sequence: CASSLGALGLCTGELFF. The CDR3 DNA reads TGTGCCAGCAGCTTAGGGGCCTTGGGGCTTTGCACCGGGGAGCTGTTTTTT.

The V call is TRBV25-1, the J call TRBJ2-1; maybe TRBD1 (6 bases). CDR1 is MGHDK and CDR2 is SYGVNS in the germline V gene. Trimming shortened V by 8 bases and J by 16 bases, and 18 bases separated the two germline ends. CDR3 length: 11 residues. The CDR3 nucleotides are TGTGCCAGCTGGGGCGGGCAGGGGTTATTCTTC. As protein: CASWGGQGLFF.

There are a few counts of this clonotype. The chain is built from TRBV7-9 and TRBJ1-6; a weak D match, TRBD1 (6 bases). Germline CDR1 and CDR2: SEHNR and FQNEAQ (reference sequence). V was clipped by 6 bases and J by 13 bases, with 13 bases between them. CDR3 length: 12 amino acids. Here the CDR3 reads CASSPGGDPLHF. In DNA form, the CDR3 reads TGTGCCAGCAGTCCCGGGGGCGATCCCCTCCACTTT.

For the CDR3, the DNA is TGTGCCAGCACCGGGGGGCATGAGCAGTTCTTC. This translates into CASTGGHEQFF. The chain uses TRBV2 and TRBJ2-1; weak D call: TRBD2 (7 bases). This CDR3 spans 11 amino acids. V lost 7 bases, J lost 8 bases, and 9 bases lay in between. Looked up from germline, CDR1 is SNHLY and CDR2 is FYNNEI.

At least ten counts were recorded for this clonotype. The chain couples TRBV11-2 to TRBJ1-2, with unresolved D. V was cut by 5 bases and J by 4 bases, with 17 bases left in between. This CDR3 contains 15 residues. Germline CDR1 SGHAT, CDR2 FQNNGV. The chain's CDR3 is CASSLSDEVRYGYTF. The CDR3 DNA reads as TGTGCCAGCAGCCTGTCGGACGAGGTTCGCTATGGCTACACCTTC.

J is TRBJ2-1 and V is TRBV19; 8 bases align to TRBD2. Germline V gene data show CDR1 as LNHDA and CDR2 as SQIVND (reference sequence). This CDR3 region has 15 residues. V lost 4 bases and J lost 1; bases outside the gene matches: 3. Here the CDR3 reads CASSNGGASYNEQFF. Written as DNA, the CDR3 is TGTGCCAGTAGTAACGGGGGGGCGTCCTACAATGAGCAGTTCTTC.

The chain employs TRBV20-1 and TRBJ2-5; D is perhaps TRBD1 (6 bases). CDR3 length: 21 amino acids. CDR1 and CDR2 (germline): DFQATT, SNEGSKA (reference sequence). Trimming left V 0 bases short and J 0 bases short, with 29 bases between. CDR3 DNA: TGCAGTGCTAGAGATAAGCCGCAAACAGGGATGAAGTTAGGGTACCAAGAGACCCAGTACTTC. As protein: CSARDKPQTGMKLGYQETQYF.

This clonotype was counted between two and nine times. The chain has TRBV7-2 and TRBJ2-1; D is unclear. Germline V gene lookup returns CDR1 SGHTA and CDR2 FQGNSA. This CDR3 has 15 amino acids. V lost 5 bases to trimming and J lost 0 bases, with 11 bases between them. CDR3 residues: CASSEIPSSYNEQFF. CDR3 coding DNA: TGTGCCAGCAGCGAAATCCCGAGCTCCTACAATGAGCAGTTCTTC.

Comment on this clonotype: With a much larger clone just one base away, this may be a read error. The chain employs TRBV6-5 and TRBJ1-5; TRBD1 might be the D (5 bases). The CDR3 is made up of 16 amino acids. The V gene's germline CDR1 is MNHEY and CDR2 SVGAGI. V dropped 6 bases and J dropped 5 bases, with 20 bases sitting between them. CDR3 coding DNA: TGTGCCAGCAGCTTACTGAGGGTCTTGGGGGATCAGCCCCAGCATTTT. It specifies CASSLLRVLGDQPQHF.

This clonotype has a handful of counts. DNA of the CDR3: TGTGCCAGCAGACCCAGGCCCGAGGGCAATCAGCCCCAGCATTTT. It encodes CASRPRPEGNQPQHF. This chain uses TRBV5-5 with TRBJ1-5; no firm D call. The length of the CDR3 is 15 residues. Trimming removed 5 bases from V and 2 bases from J, with 14 bases in between. The germline CDR1 and CDR2 sequences are SGHKS and YYEKEE (reference sequence). Full variable domain (rest looked up from reference TRBV5-5 and TRBJ1-5): DAGVTQSPTHLIKTRGQQVTLRCSPISGHKSVSWYQQVLGQGPQFIFQYYEKEERGRGNFPDRFSARQFPNYSSELNVNALLLGDSALYLCASRPRPEGNQPQHFGDGTRLSIL.

This chain connects TRBV20-1 to TRBJ2-6; tentatively, D is TRBD1 (6 bases). CDR3 length equals 18 residues. Germline V gene sequence: CDR1 DFQATT, CDR2 SNEGSKA (reference sequence). Trimming cost V 0 bases and J 0 bases, with 15 bases left between them. The DNA of the CDR3 is TGCAGTGCTAGAGAAACACAGGGAAAGAGCTCTGGGGCCAACGTCCTGACTTTC. Translated: CSARETQGKSSGANVLTF.

Concerning this clonotype itself: The junction departs from germline at one end; a sequencing error may be responsible. The V call is TRBV6-1, the J call TRBJ2-5; tentative D call: TRBD1 (6 bases). CDR1 is MNHNS, CDR2 SASEGT, per germline. CDR3 length: 13 amino acids. The CDR3 coding sequence is TGTGCCAGCAGCGAAGGACAGCCAGAGACCCAGTACTTC. This gives the protein CASSEGQPETQYF.

The rearrangement joins TRBV3-1 to TRBJ2-2; TRBD1 is a possible D gene (6 bases). The germline V and J ends were trimmed by 3 bases and 0 bases, with 11 bases remaining between them. Germline V gene data show CDR1 as LGHDT and CDR2 as YNNKEL (reference sequence). This CDR3 spans 16 amino acids. The CDR3 DNA reads as TGTGCCAGCAGCCACTCCGGGACAACGAACACCGGGGAGCTGTTTTTT. This sequence encodes CASSHSGTTNTGELFF.

This clonotype occurred many times. This chain joins TRBV12-3 or TRBV12-4 and TRBJ1-2; tentatively, D is TRBD1 (6 bases). This CDR3 region has 14 residues. V was cut by 4 bases and J by 5 bases, with 14 bases left in between. The DNA for the CDR3 is TGTGCCAGCAGTTACTGGGGAGGGGGGTATGGCTACACCTTC. This encodes CASSYWGGGYGYTF.

This clonotype was found a few times. V usage is TRBV19 and J usage is TRBJ1-5; unclear D gene. Between the trimmed V and J ends, which lost 5 bases and 0 bases, there was a span of 20 bases. Germline assignment: CDR1 LNHDA and CDR2 SQIVND (reference sequence). The CDR3 contains 18 residues. CDR3 in amino acids: CASSSYPGRDYSNQPQHF. CDR3 DNA sequence: TGTGCCAGTAGTTCATACCCCGGACGGGATTATAGCAATCAGCCCCAGCATTTT.

The sample holds many counts of this clonotype. The CDR3 is CASSLVAGSNSPLHF. For the CDR3, the DNA is TGTGCCAGCAGCTTAGTGGCAGGGTCTAATTCACCCCTCCACTTT. J is TRBJ1-6 and V is TRBV7-9; perhaps TRBD1 as D (5 bases). Germline V gene lookup returns CDR1 SEHNR and CDR2 FQNEAQ (reference sequence). Deletions cut 1 base from V and 6 bases from J, with 10 bases between. The CDR3 runs 15 residues.

This clonotype was observed a few times. This chain joins TRBV7-9 and TRBJ1-5, with D unclear. V was trimmed by 6 bases and J by 7 bases, leaving 10 bases between them. Germline V gives CDR1 SEHNR, CDR2 FQNEAQ (reference sequence). The CDR3 totals 12 residues. The CDR3 nucleotides read TGTGCCAGCAGTGGACGCGAGCAGCCCCAGCATTTT. Amino acids: CASSGREQPQHF.

This clonotype was seen a single time. The chain employs TRBV24-1 and TRBJ2-1, with TRBD1 as a possible D gene (6 bases). The CDR3 has 13 residues. CDR1 and CDR2 (germline): KGHDR, SFDVKD. Between the trimmed V and J ends, which lost 10 bases and 1 base, there was a span of 10 bases. Here the CDR3 reads CATEQGSYNEQFF. The DNA of the CDR3 is TGTGCCACAGAACAGGGTTCCTACAATGAGCAGTTCTTC.

V usage is TRBV5-6 and J usage is TRBJ1-2; D unclear. V was pared by 0 bases and J by 7 bases, with 7 bases between. This CDR3 is 12 amino acids long. Germline-derived CDR1 and CDR2 are SGHDT and YYEEEE. CDR3 region: CASSLARSGYTF. The CDR3 DNA is TGTGCCAGCAGCTTGGCCAGGAGTGGCTACACCTTC.

The chain has TRBV7-6 and TRBJ2-2; D may be TRBD1 or TRBD2 (5 bases each). V lost 1 base and J 5 bases, leaving 17 bases between the germline ends. The germline V gene encodes CDR1 SGHVS and CDR2 FNYEAQ. The length of the CDR3 is 17 residues. Written as DNA, the CDR3 is TGTGCCAGCAGCTTAGGAGGGACCGTGGCGCTAACCGGGGAGCTGTTTTTT. This sequence encodes CASSLGGTVALTGELFF.

The CDR3 reads CASSSPRGGGNQYF. CDR3 bases: TGTGCCAGCAGCTCACCCCGGGGGGGAGGGAACCAGTACTTC. This chain links TRBV12-3 or TRBV12-4 with TRBJ2-5; the match to TRBD2 covers 8 bases. This CDR3 has 14 amino acids. J was trimmed by 10 bases and V by 6 bases; bases with no gene match: 13.

This chain's CDR3 is CASSLTTGFNTEAFF. In DNA form, the CDR3 reads TGTGCCAGCAGTTTAACTACAGGGTTCAACACTGAAGCTTTCTTT. V gene TRBV12-3 or TRBV12-4 combines with J gene TRBJ1-1, with D maybe TRBD1 (6 bases). The V gene lost 2 bases and the J gene lost 2 bases, with 12 bases spanning the gap. CDR3 length: 15 amino acids.

This chain connects TRBV27 to TRBJ1-5, with 10 nucleotides matching TRBD1. V shed 0 bases, J shed 6 bases, and the junction held 2 bases outside the gene matches. Germline V gene data show CDR1 as MNHEY and CDR2 as SMNVEV (reference sequence). This CDR3 is built from 15 residues. CDR3 region: CASSLSRTGGQPQHF. The CDR3 nucleotides read TGTGCCAGCAGTTTATCCAGGACAGGGGGTCAGCCCCAGCATTTT.

In its sample, this clonotype was seen a few times. The chain couples TRBV5-4 to TRBJ1-2; D call uncertain. This CDR3 has 15 residues. V lost 0 bases, J lost 2 bases, and 11 bases lay in between. Germline CDR1 reads SGHNT; CDR2 reads YYREEE (reference sequence). CDR3 nucleotides: TGTGCCAGCAGCTTGGGACCCATGGCGAACTATGGCTACACCTTC. It codes for CASSLGPMANYGYTF.

This clonotype occurred a few times. J is TRBJ2-5 and V is TRBV6-5; D possibly corresponds to TRBD1 (6 bases). The V end lost 4 bases, the J end lost 1 base, and 10 bases lay between the germline ends. CDR1 and CDR2 from the germline V gene are MNHEY and SVGAGI. The length of the CDR3 is 14 residues. CDR3 sequence reads: CASSFRGPQETQYF. In DNA form, the CDR3 reads TGTGCCAGCAGTTTCAGGGGCCCCCAAGAGACCCAGTACTTC.

This clonotype has more than one count but fewer than ten. This rearrangement joins TRBV12-3 or TRBV12-4 to TRBJ2-7; D remains ambiguous. This CDR3 comprises 9 residues. The V end lost 7 bases, the J end lost 4 bases, and 2 bases lay between the germline ends. For the CDR3, the DNA is TGTGCCAGCAATTACGAGCAGTACGTC. Translating gives CASNYEQYV.

The chain has TRBV7-6 and TRBJ1-2, with unresolved D. There are 12 residues in the CDR3. Deletions cut 8 bases from V and 8 bases from J, with 15 bases between. The germline CDR1 and CDR2 sequences are SGHVS and FNYEAQ. The CDR3 region has the DNA TGTGCCAGCGGCTGGATATCCGACGGCTACACCTTC. Its protein is CASGWISDGYTF.